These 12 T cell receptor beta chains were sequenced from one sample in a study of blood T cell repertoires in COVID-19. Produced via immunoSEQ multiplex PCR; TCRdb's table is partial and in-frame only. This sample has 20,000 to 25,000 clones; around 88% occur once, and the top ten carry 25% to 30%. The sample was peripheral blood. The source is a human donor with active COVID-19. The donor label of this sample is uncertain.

CDR3 amino acids: CASSDRAPPYEQYF. The CDR3 DNA sequence: TGTGCCAGCAGTGACAGGGCACCCCCTTACGAGCAGTACTTC. The chain uses TRBV6-1 and TRBJ2-7; TRBD1 might be the D (5 bases). V lost 3 bases, J lost 4 bases, and 13 bases lay in between. Germline V lookup: CDR1 MNHNS, CDR2 SASEGT. CDR3 length: 14 residues.

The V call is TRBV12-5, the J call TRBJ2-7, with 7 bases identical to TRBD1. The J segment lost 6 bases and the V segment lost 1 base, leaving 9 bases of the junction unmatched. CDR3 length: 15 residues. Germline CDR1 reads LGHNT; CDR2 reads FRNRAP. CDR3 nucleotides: TGTGCTAGTGGTTTGGGTAACAGGGGCTCGGGCGAGCAGTACTTC. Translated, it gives CASGLGNRGSGEQYF.

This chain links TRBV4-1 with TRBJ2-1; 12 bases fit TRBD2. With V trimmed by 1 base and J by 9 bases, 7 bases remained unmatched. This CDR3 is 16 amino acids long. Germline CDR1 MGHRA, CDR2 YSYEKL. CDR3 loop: CASSQGWTSGDLEQFF. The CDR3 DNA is TGCGCCAGCAGCCAAGGGTGGACTAGCGGGGATCTTGAGCAGTTCTTC.

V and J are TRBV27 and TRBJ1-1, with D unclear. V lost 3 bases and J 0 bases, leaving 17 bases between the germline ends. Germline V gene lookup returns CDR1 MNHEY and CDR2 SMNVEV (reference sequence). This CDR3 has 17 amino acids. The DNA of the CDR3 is TGTGCCAGCAGTTTCAAACGAGCAGGAACCATGAACACTGAAGCTTTCTTT. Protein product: CASSFKRAGTMNTEAFF.

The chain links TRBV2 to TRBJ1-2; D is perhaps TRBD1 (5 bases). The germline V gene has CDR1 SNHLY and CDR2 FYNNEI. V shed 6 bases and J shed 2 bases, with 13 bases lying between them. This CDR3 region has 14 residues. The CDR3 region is CASRDLGPNYGYTF. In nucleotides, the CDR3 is TGTGCCAGCAGGGATTTGGGGCCGAACTATGGCTACACCTTC.

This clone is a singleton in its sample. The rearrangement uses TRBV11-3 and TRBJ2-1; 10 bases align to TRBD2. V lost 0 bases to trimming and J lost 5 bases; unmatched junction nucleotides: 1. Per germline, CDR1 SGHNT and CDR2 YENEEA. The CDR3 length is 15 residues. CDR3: CASSLEAGGDNEQFF. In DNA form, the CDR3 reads TGTGCCAGCAGCTTAGAAGCGGGAGGGGACAATGAGCAGTTCTTC.

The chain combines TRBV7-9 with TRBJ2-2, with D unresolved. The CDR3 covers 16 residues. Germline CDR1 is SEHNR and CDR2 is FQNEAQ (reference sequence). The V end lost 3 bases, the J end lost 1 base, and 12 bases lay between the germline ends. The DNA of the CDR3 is TGTGCCAGCAGCTTGGGCCCGCTGGGGAACACCGGGGAGCTGTTTTTT. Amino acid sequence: CASSLGPLGNTGELFF.

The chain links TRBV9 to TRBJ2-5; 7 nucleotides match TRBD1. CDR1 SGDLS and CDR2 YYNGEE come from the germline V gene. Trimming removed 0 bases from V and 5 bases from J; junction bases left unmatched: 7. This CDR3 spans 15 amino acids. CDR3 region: CASSVALTGQETQYF. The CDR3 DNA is TGTGCCAGCAGCGTAGCCCTGACAGGGCAGGAGACCCAGTACTTC. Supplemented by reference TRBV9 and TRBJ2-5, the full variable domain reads DSGVTQTPKHLITATGQRVTLRCSPRSGDLSVYWYQQSLDQGLQFLIQYYNGEERAKGNILERFSAQQFPDLHSELNLSSLELGDSALYFCASSVALTGQETQYFGPGTRLLVL.

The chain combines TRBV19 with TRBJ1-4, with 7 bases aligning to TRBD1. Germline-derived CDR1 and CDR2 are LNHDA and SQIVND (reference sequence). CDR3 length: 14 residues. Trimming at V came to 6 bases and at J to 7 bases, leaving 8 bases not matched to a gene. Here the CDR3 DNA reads TGTGCCAGTAGGGAAAGGGGGCTGCGTGAAAAACTGTTTTTT. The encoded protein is CASRERGLREKLFF.

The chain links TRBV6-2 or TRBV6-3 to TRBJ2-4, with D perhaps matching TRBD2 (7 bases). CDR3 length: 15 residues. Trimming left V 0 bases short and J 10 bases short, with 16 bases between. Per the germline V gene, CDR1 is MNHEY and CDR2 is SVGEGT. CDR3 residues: CASSYSGGATGIQYF. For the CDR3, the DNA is TGTGCCAGCAGTTACTCGGGGGGGGCCACAGGAATTCAGTACTTC.

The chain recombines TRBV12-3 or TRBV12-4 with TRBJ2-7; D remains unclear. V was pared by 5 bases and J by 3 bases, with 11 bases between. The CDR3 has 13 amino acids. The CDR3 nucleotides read TGTGCCAGCAGTAAATCCCGGGTCTACGAGCAGTACTTC. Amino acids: CASSKSRVYEQYF.

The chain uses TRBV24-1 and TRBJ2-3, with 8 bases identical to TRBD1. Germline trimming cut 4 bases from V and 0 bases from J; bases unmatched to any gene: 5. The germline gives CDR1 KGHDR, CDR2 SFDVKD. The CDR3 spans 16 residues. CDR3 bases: TGTGCCACCAGTGACGCGGACAGGGAAAGCACAGATACGCAGTATTTT. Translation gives CATSDADRESTDTQYF.